The 3 T cell receptor beta chains given below trace back to one sample, sequenced in a study of identical twins. A single record per CDR3 protein comes from TCRdb applying MiXCR to the 5' RACE reads. The sample lists more than 1.5 million distinct CDR3 sequences; under 35% were seen once. The sample consisted of cord blood. The receptors here all came from a newborn girl in good health.

This chain joins TRBV5-6 and TRBJ1-4; 9 bases map to TRBD1. Germline CDR1 and CDR2: SGHDT and YYEEEE. The CDR3 runs to 12 residues. The V gene end was trimmed by 3 bases and the J gene end by 10 bases; junction bases not matched to a gene: 1. CDR3 residues: CASSWGQGKLFF. Written as DNA, the CDR3 is TGTGCCAGCAGCTGGGGACAGGGAAAACTGTTTTTT. Full variable domain (missing parts from reference TRBV5-6 and TRBJ1-4): DAGVTQSPTHLIKTRGQQVTLRCSPKSGHDTVSWYQQALGQGPQFIFQYYEEEERQRGNFPDRFSGHQFPNYSSELNVNALLLGDSALYLCASSWGQGKLFFGSGTQLSVL.

This clonotype has a single count. The V call is TRBV9, the J call TRBJ1-3; TRBD1 is a possible D gene (5 bases). Germline V gene lookup returns CDR1 SGDLS and CDR2 YYNGEE. V was clipped by 0 bases and J by 3 bases, with 13 bases between them. The CDR3 has 16 amino acids. The CDR3 is CASSVGQGYSGNTIYF. CDR3 nucleotides: TGTGCCAGCAGCGTAGGGCAGGGTTACAGTGGAAACACCATATATTTT.

This clonotype has more than one count but fewer than ten. V gene TRBV9 combines with J gene TRBJ1-1; D may be TRBD1 (5 bases). The CDR3 is made up of 16 amino acids. CDR1 is SGDLS, CDR2 YYNGEE, per germline. V was pared by 0 bases and J by 4 bases, with 16 bases between. The CDR3 loop is CASSVAGGSLGTEAFF. The CDR3 DNA reads TGTGCCAGCAGCGTAGCGGGGGGGTCGTTGGGCACTGAAGCTTTCTTT.